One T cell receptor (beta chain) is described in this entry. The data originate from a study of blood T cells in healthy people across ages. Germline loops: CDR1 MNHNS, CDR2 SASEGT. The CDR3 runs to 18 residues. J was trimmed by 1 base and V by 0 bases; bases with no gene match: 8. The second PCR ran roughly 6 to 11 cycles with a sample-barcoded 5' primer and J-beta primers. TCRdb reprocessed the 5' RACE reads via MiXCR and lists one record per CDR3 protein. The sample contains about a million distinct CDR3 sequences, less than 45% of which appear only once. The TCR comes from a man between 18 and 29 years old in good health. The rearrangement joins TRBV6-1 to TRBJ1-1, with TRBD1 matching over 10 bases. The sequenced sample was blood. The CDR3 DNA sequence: TGTGCCAGCAGTGAAGCGAGACAGGGGGCCTATGAGAACACTGAAGCTTTCTTT. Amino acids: CASSEARQGAYENTEAFF.